The 32 T cell receptor beta chains given below trace back to one sample, sequenced in a study of T cells in Graves' hyperthyroidism and ophthalmopathy. The CDR3 regions of TCR beta were amplified from RNA transcripts. The HTBI primer set was used in a first-round RT-PCR of the TCR CDR3. In TCRdb, the multiplex PCR reads were re-called with MiXCR into one record per CDR3 protein. The table shows approximately 300,000 distinct CDR3 sequences, with approximately 15% occurring only once. The sequencing input was blood. The receptor set was obtained from a woman aged 55-69 years with Graves' ophthalmopathy.

This clonotype has ten or more counts. The chain carries TRBV12-3 or TRBV12-4 and TRBJ2-1, with 10 bases that match TRBD2. Germline trimming cut 2 bases from V and 6 bases from J; bases unmatched to any gene: 4. This CDR3 is built from 15 residues. The CDR3 DNA sequence: TGTGCCAGCAGTTTACAGCGGGGGGGCTCCAATGAGCAGTTCTTC. Protein sequence: CASSLQRGGSNEQFF.

This clonotype was seen at least ten times. This sequence joins TRBV2 and TRBJ2-3, with TRBD1 matching 7 bases. CDR1 and CDR2 from the germline V gene are SNHLY and FYNNEI. With 10 bases clipped from V and 6 bases from J, the junction kept 13 bases outside the gene matches. The CDR3 consists of 14 residues. The CDR3 DNA follows: TGTGCCACCGACCTGAAACCGACAGGGGATACGCAGTATTTT. Protein product: CATDLKPTGDTQYF.

Turning to this clonotype: This may be a read error, as it is one base from a much larger clone. The V gene is TRBV6-6, the J gene TRBJ2-3; TRBD2 is a possible D gene (6 bases). The CDR3 has 15 residues. Trimming shortened V by 0 bases and J by 5 bases, and 12 bases separated the two germline ends. Germline-derived CDR1 and CDR2 are MNHNY and SVGAGI (reference sequence). CDR3 DNA: TGTGCCAGCAGTTACTCAGGAGGAGGGGTAGATACGCAGTATTTT. Translating it yields CASSYSGGGVDTQYF.

This clonotype was found many times. The gene calls are TRBV7-9 and TRBJ1-1, with 7 bases lining up with TRBD1. The CDR3 is 14 amino acids. Germline V CDR1 and CDR2: SEHNR, FQNEAQ (reference sequence). With 4 bases clipped from V and 8 bases from J, the junction kept 10 bases outside the gene matches. CDR3 DNA sequence: TGTGCCAGCAGCTCCAGGGGGGGGTTGCCAGAAGCTTTCTTT. Translation gives CASSSRGGLPEAFF. The full variable domain, its missing parts supplied by reference TRBV7-9 and TRBJ1-1, is DTGVSQNPRHKITKRGQNVTFRCDPISEHNRLYWYRQTLGQGPEFLTYFQNEAQLEKSRLLSDRFSAERPKGSFSTLEIQRTEQGDSAMYLCASSSRGGLPEAFFGQGTRLTVV.

This clonotype was observed at least ten times. The chain employs TRBV12-3 or TRBV12-4 and TRBJ1-2, with a weak D call TRBD1 (6 bases). This CDR3 contains 16 residues. Deletions cut 2 bases from V and 0 bases from J, with 13 bases between. CDR3 loop: CASSLRAGTPNYGYTF. Written as DNA, the CDR3 is TGTGCCAGCAGTTTAAGAGCCGGGACACCTAACTATGGCTACACCTTC.

This clonotype was counted a few times. The chain employs TRBV7-2 and TRBJ2-5; TRBD2 agrees at 10 bases. The CDR3 is 19 residues long. With 5 bases clipped from V and 5 bases from J, the junction kept 20 bases outside the gene matches. CDR1 and CDR2 (germline): SGHTA, FQGNSA. As DNA, the CDR3 is TGTGCCAGCAGCCCAGGGGTAGGGAGCGGGGGGGCCATCGTTGAGACCCAGTACTTC. Translated: CASSPGVGSGGAIVETQYF.

This clonotype was detected only a few times. The gene calls are TRBV20-1 and TRBJ2-7; 14 nucleotides align to TRBD2. The CDR3 extends over 19 amino acids. The V gene end was trimmed by 2 bases and the J gene end by 1 base; junction bases not matched to a gene: 13. Germline lookup yields CDR1 DFQATT and CDR2 SNEGSKA (reference sequence). CDR3 amino acids: CSARKGGTSGSLGSYEQYF. CDR3 sequence (DNA): TGCAGTGCTAGAAAGGGGGGGACTAGCGGGAGTCTCGGGTCCTACGAGCAGTACTTC.

This clonotype was counted many times. The chain uses TRBV2 and TRBJ1-6; 8 positions match TRBD1. Germline CDR1 and CDR2: SNHLY and FYNNEI. The CDR3 loop spans 15 amino acids. J was trimmed by 9 bases and V by 6 bases; bases with no gene match: 10. The CDR3 sequence is CASSETGQGGSPLHF. Here the CDR3 DNA reads TGTGCCAGCAGCGAGACTGGACAGGGCGGTTCACCCCTCCACTTT.

This clonotype was found many times. The chain has TRBV2 and TRBJ2-1; TRBD2 matches 9 bases. This CDR3 spans 15 amino acids. With V trimmed by 4 bases and J by 1 base, 2 bases remained unmatched. Germline V lookup: CDR1 SNHLY, CDR2 FYNNEI. CDR3 residues: CASSGLAVSYNEQFF. CDR3 coding DNA: TGTGCCAGCAGTGGACTAGCGGTATCCTACAATGAGCAGTTCTTC. Supplemented by reference TRBV2 and TRBJ2-1, the full variable domain reads EPEVTQTPSHQVTQMGQEVILRCVPISNHLYFYWYRQILGQKVEFLVSFYNNEISEKSEIFDDQFSVERPDGSNFTLKIRSTKLEDSAMYFCASSGLAVSYNEQFFGPGTRLTVL.

This clonotype occurred once. The V gene is TRBV28, the J gene TRBJ2-5, with D tentatively TRBD1 (5 bases). V lost 5 bases and J 4 bases, leaving 14 bases between the germline ends. In germline, CDR1 is MDHEN, CDR2 SYDVKM. There are 14 residues in the CDR3. The CDR3 nucleotides read TGTGCCAGCAGTGAAGCGCTTCAGGGAGAGACCCAGTACTTC. This gives the protein CASSEALQGETQYF.

A few counts support this clonotype. The gene calls are TRBV24-1 and TRBJ2-5; 10 bases map to TRBD1. The CDR3 extends over 15 amino acids. CDR1 and CDR2 from the germline V gene are KGHDR and SFDVKD. After removal of 2 bases from V and 3 bases from J, the junction contained 2 bases not matched to a gene. The CDR3 here is CATSDSGTGEETQYF. In DNA form, the CDR3 reads TGTGCCACCAGTGATTCCGGGACAGGGGAAGAGACCCAGTACTTC.

This clonotype was recorded many times. V gene TRBV7-2 combines with J gene TRBJ2-3; possibly TRBD1 or TRBD2 for D (5 bases each). Germline values: CDR1 SGHTA, CDR2 FQGNSA. The CDR3 is 16 amino acids. Trimming removed 2 bases from V and 2 bases from J, with 14 bases in between. CDR3 nucleotide sequence: TGTGCCAGCAGCTTAACCCGGGGCGGAAACACAGATACGCAGTATTTT. It codes for CASSLTRGGNTDTQYF.

This clonotype was counted only a few times. The V and J genes are TRBV18 and TRBJ2-7; TRBD1 might be the D (6 bases). CDR3 length: 15 residues. Trimming cost V 3 bases and J 0 bases, with 12 bases left between them. Germline V lookup: CDR1 KGHSH, CDR2 LQKENI. The CDR3 DNA is TGTGCCAGCTCACCTCAGGGGACGAGCTCCTACGAGCAGTACTTC. Translation: CASSPQGTSSYEQYF.

This chain connects TRBV4-3 to TRBJ2-7; D may correspond to TRBD1 or TRBD2 (6 bases each). The CDR3 extends over 15 amino acids. CDR1 is LGHNA, CDR2 YSLEER, per germline. The V end was cut by 0 bases, the J end by 3 bases, with 12 bases between. The CDR3 DNA follows: TGCGCCAGCAGCCAAGATGTGGGGGGCGACTACGAGCAGTACTTC. Protein sequence: CASSQDVGGDYEQYF.

CDR3 sequence: CASSARDGSNQPQHF. The CDR3 nucleotides are TGTGCCAGCAGTGCTAGGGACGGATCCAATCAGCCCCAGCATTTT. V usage is TRBV19 and J usage is TRBJ1-5; D is perhaps TRBD1 (5 bases). With 9 bases removed from V and 3 bases from J, the gap between germline ends came to 18 bases. The CDR3 is 15 amino acids. Germline CDR1 LNHDA, CDR2 SQIVND (reference sequence).

This clonotype was recorded many times. V and J are TRBV7-2 and TRBJ1-4; no firm D call. Between the trimmed V and J ends, which lost 2 bases and 0 bases, there was a span of 4 bases. CDR3 length: 14 amino acids. Per the germline V gene, CDR1 is SGHTA and CDR2 is FQGNSA. CDR3 in amino acids: CASSLSATNEKLFF. CDR3 sequence (DNA): TGTGCCAGCAGCTTATCAGCAACTAATGAAAAACTGTTTTTT.

This chain uses TRBV20-1 with TRBJ2-5, with D perhaps matching TRBD1 (5 bases). V shed 3 bases and J shed 5 bases, with 10 bases lying between them. This CDR3 contains 12 residues. Germline V gene data show CDR1 as DFQATT and CDR2 as SNEGSKA (reference sequence). CDR3 amino acids: CSARGPGETQYF. Here the CDR3 DNA reads TGCAGTGCTAGGGGGCCCGGGGAGACCCAGTACTTC.

The chain combines TRBV27 with TRBJ2-1, with 7 bases matching TRBD2. CDR1 is MNHEY and CDR2 is SMNVEV in the germline V gene (reference sequence). Germline trimming cut 7 bases from V and 8 bases from J; bases unmatched to any gene: 14. This CDR3 is 15 amino acids long. The chain's CDR3 is CASTPGGFVMDEQFF. The CDR3 DNA is TGTGCCAGCACCCCGGGAGGCTTCGTGATGGATGAGCAGTTCTTC.

The sample holds many counts of this clonotype. The chain combines TRBV7-9 with TRBJ2-7; D possibly corresponds to TRBD1 (5 bases). There are 14 residues in the CDR3. Trimming pared 5 bases from V and 0 bases from J, leaving 11 bases between. Per germline, CDR1 SEHNR and CDR2 FQNEAQ (reference sequence). The CDR3 protein is CASSGRQYSYEQYF. The CDR3 nucleotides are TGTGCCAGCAGCGGTCGACAGTACTCCTACGAGCAGTACTTC.

V usage is TRBV10-3 and J usage is TRBJ2-7; the match to TRBD2 covers 8 bases. CDR1 and CDR2 (germline): ENHRY, SYGVKD. The junction had 12 bases not matched to a gene; V was cut back by 8 bases and J by 6 bases. This CDR3 spans 14 amino acids. CDR3 nucleotides: TGTGCCATCGGGGCGGGAGGTCGGTTCTTCGAGCAGTACTTC. Encoded protein: CAIGAGGRFFEQYF.

In this sample, this clonotype turned up many times. The chain couples TRBV6-2 or TRBV6-3 to TRBJ2-2, with 10 bases fitting TRBD2. The germline gives CDR1 MNHEY, CDR2 SVGEGT. V gave up 2 bases and J gave up 8 bases; unmatched junction bases: 8. The CDR3 has 16 amino acids. CDR3 sequence reads: CASSYRTSGRGGELFF. Written as DNA, the CDR3 is TGTGCCAGCAGTTACAGGACTAGCGGAAGAGGGGGGGAGCTGTTTTTT.

CDR3 residues: CASSLGGQGYTYEQYF. CDR3 DNA sequence: TGTGCCAGCAGCTTAGGGGGACAGGGGTATACCTACGAGCAGTACTTC. V usage is TRBV28 and J usage is TRBJ2-7, with TRBD1 matching 10 bases. Germline V gene sequence: CDR1 MDHEN, CDR2 SYDVKM. The CDR3 loop spans 16 amino acids. The J segment lost 2 bases and the V segment lost 6 bases, leaving 10 bases of the junction unmatched.

This clonotype was detected many times. The chain couples TRBV24-1 to TRBJ2-3, with D hard to call. Germline values: CDR1 KGHDR, CDR2 SFDVKD. The ends were cut back, 4 bases at V and 5 bases at J, with 9 bases in the middle. The CDR3 is made up of 13 amino acids. This CDR3 is CATSDAALDTQYF. CDR3 in DNA: TGTGCCACCAGTGACGCAGCACTAGATACGCAGTATTTT.

This clonotype occurred a few times. V and J are TRBV5-1 and TRBJ2-7, with D possibly matching TRBD1 (5 bases). This CDR3 is built from 13 residues. Trimming took off 3 bases at V and 5 bases at J, with 12 bases between the two ends. Germline V gene lookup returns CDR1 SGHRS and CDR2 YFSETQ. CDR3 nucleotides: TGCGCCAGCAGCTCCGACAGCAACGACGAGCAGTACTTC. Protein sequence: CASSSDSNDEQYF.

The chain recombines TRBV5-1 with TRBJ1-1, with 9 nucleotides matching TRBD1. This CDR3 comprises 18 residues. V lost 4 bases and J lost 5; bases outside the gene matches: 18. Germline V lookup: CDR1 SGHRS, CDR2 YFSETQ. The chain's CDR3 is CASSTYRGQGRVETEAFF. The CDR3 coding sequence is TGCGCCAGCAGCACCTACCGAGGACAGGGGCGCGTAGAAACTGAAGCTTTCTTT.

This clonotype showed up many times. The V call is TRBV12-3 or TRBV12-4, the J call TRBJ2-7; 9 bases fit TRBD2. The length of the CDR3 is 15 residues. V trimming: 5 bases; J trimming: 0 bases; junction bases outside the gene matches: 5. The CDR3 bases are TGTGCCAGCAGTCCATTTAGCGGGAGCTCCTACGAGCAGTACTTC. This gives the protein CASSPFSGSSYEQYF.

This clonotype was picked up many times. The rearrangement links TRBV3-1 to TRBJ2-5, with 8 bases that match TRBD1. The ends lost 3 bases at V and 2 bases at J; junction bases unmatched: 2. This CDR3 is 14 amino acids long. Germline CDR1 LGHDT, CDR2 YNNKEL (reference sequence). The CDR3: CASSHWDRQETQYF. The DNA for the CDR3 is TGTGCCAGCAGCCACTGGGACAGGCAAGAGACCCAGTACTTC.

This clonotype has a count of ten or more. V gene TRBV12-3 or TRBV12-4 combines with J gene TRBJ2-2; the match to TRBD1 covers 9 bases. The CDR3 has 14 residues. V shed 5 bases, J shed 4 bases, and the junction held 2 bases outside the gene matches. CDR3 sequence: CASSRTGVTGELFF. The CDR3 DNA reads TGTGCCAGCAGTCGGACAGGGGTCACCGGGGAGCTGTTTTTT.

The sample holds a few counts of this clonotype. This sequence may be a read error, since a much larger clone differs from it by one base. This chain uses TRBV9 with TRBJ2-3; D remains unclear. Trimming took 0 bases from V and 0 from J, leaving 8 bases between them. The CDR3 loop spans 15 amino acids. Germline CDR1 and CDR2: SGDLS and YYNGEE. CDR3 amino acids: CASSVGTTSTDTQYF. The CDR3 region has the DNA TGTGCCAGCAGCGTAGGGACGACTAGCACAGATACGCAGTATTTT.

This clonotype was recorded at least ten times. In DNA, the CDR3 is TGTGCCAGCAGTGAAGGTCGGTTGCCCCAGCATTTT. It yields the protein CASSEGRLPQHF. The chain combines TRBV6-1 with TRBJ1-5; D not certain. This CDR3 comprises 12 residues. V shed 1 base and J shed 9 bases, with 7 bases lying between them. Germline V gives CDR1 MNHNS, CDR2 SASEGT.

This clonotype was found a few times. The rearrangement uses TRBV24-1 and TRBJ2-5; D gene ambiguous. V was cut by 10 bases and J by 2 bases, with 19 bases left in between. Germline V gene sequence: CDR1 KGHDR, CDR2 SFDVKD. This CDR3 region has 15 residues. The CDR3, as DNA: TGTGCCACGCAGGCCTCGTTTACAGATCAAGAGACCCAGTACTTC. It codes for CATQASFTDQETQYF.

This clonotype turned up a few times. This chain uses TRBV20-1 with TRBJ2-3; TRBD2 might be the D (6 bases). Germline V gives CDR1 DFQATT, CDR2 SNEGSKA (reference sequence). The CDR3 extends over 13 amino acids. V shed 3 bases and J shed 0 bases, with 7 bases lying between them. The CDR3 reads CSARGTSTDTQYF. Written as DNA, the CDR3 is TGCAGTGCTAGGGGGACTAGCACAGATACGCAGTATTTT.